The 9 T cell receptor beta chains below were found in one sample sequenced in a study of shared clonotypes between healthy human individuals. Profiling relied on immunoSEQ multiplex PCR, and the TCRdb table lists in-frame clones only, not all of them. The sample carries around 350,000 clones, about 73% recorded once. Sample: memory CD4+ T cells sorted from blood. As for subset: CD45RA-negative fraction. All receptors come from a man between 25 and 39 years old in good health.

This clone was recorded at least ten times. The rearrangement links TRBV5-1 to TRBJ2-5; the D gene is possibly TRBD2 (6 bases). Germline V gene sequence: CDR1 SGHRS, CDR2 YFSETQ. The length of the CDR3 is 17 residues. Trimming removed 0 bases from V and 5 bases from J, with 20 bases in between. The CDR3 region has the DNA TGCGCCAGCAGCTTGGGTGGGCCGGGGACTTGGGTGGAGACCCAGTACTTC. This translates into CASSLGGPGTWVETQYF.

At least ten counts were recorded for this clone. The rearrangement links TRBV10-3 to TRBJ2-7; 13 positions match TRBD2. The V gene's germline CDR1 is ENHRY and CDR2 SYGVKD. The length of the CDR3 is 18 residues. V shed 6 bases and J 6 bases; nucleotides not matched to a gene: 17. CDR3 sequence: CAIRGTSGRDTYEGEQYF. Written as DNA, the CDR3 is TGTGCCATCAGAGGAACTAGCGGGAGGGATACCTACGAGGGCGAGCAGTACTTC.

Remarks on this clone: At one end the junction does not follow the germline gene, possibly because of a read error. This chain links TRBV7-7 with TRBJ2-2; 11 bases fit TRBD2. There are 16 residues in the CDR3. Looked up from germline, CDR1 is SSHAT and CDR2 is FNYEAQ (reference sequence). The CDR3 sequence: CASSRFGTSGPGELFF. DNA of the CDR3: TGTGCTAGCAGCAGGTTCGGGACTAGCGGTCCCGGGGAGCTGTTTTTT.

The chain combines TRBV4-3 with TRBJ1-4, with D hard to call. This CDR3 contains 15 residues. Germline CDR1 and CDR2: LGHNA and YSLEER. Deletions cut 4 bases from V and 1 base from J, with 10 bases between. The CDR3 sequence: CASSLGRGTNEKLFF. Written as DNA, the CDR3 is TGCGCCAGCAGCCTTGGACGGGGAACTAATGAAAAACTGTTTTTT.

The rearrangement links TRBV9 to TRBJ2-7, with D unclear. This CDR3 has 13 amino acids. V gave up 1 base and J gave up 7 bases, with 12 bases separating them. Germline CDR1 reads SGDLS; CDR2 reads YYNGEE. Here the CDR3 reads CASSVRAVGEQYF. CDR3 DNA sequence: TGTGCCAGCAGCGTAAGGGCAGTCGGGGAGCAGTACTTC.

The V and J genes are TRBV9 and TRBJ2-2; TRBD1 agrees at 12 bases. V shed 4 bases, J shed 7 bases, and the junction held 8 bases outside the gene matches. CDR1 is SGDLS, CDR2 YYNGEE, per germline. CDR3 size: 16 residues. CDR3 sequence reads: CASSSGTGGAGGELFF. CDR3 nucleotides: TGTGCCAGCAGCTCAGGGACAGGGGGCGCCGGCGGGGAGCTGTTTTTT.

This clone was counted between two and nine times. V usage is TRBV27 and J usage is TRBJ2-7; D is perhaps TRBD2 (5 bases). Germline CDR1 MNHEY, CDR2 SMNVEV (reference sequence). V was cut by 6 bases and J by 9 bases, with 15 bases left in between. This CDR3 has 12 residues. The CDR3 loop is CASRTRASVQYF. The DNA of the CDR3 is TGTGCCAGCAGGACGCGGGCCAGCGTGCAGTACTTC.

The chain links TRBV5-4 to TRBJ2-7; 9 bases align to TRBD2. CDR3 size: 16 residues. Germline CDR1 and CDR2: SGHNT and YYREEE (reference sequence). J was trimmed by 3 bases and V by 4 bases; bases with no gene match: 11. The CDR3 region has the DNA TGTGCCAGCAGCCCAAGTACCGGGACTAGCCTCTACGAGCAGTACTTC. This sequence encodes CASSPSTGTSLYEQYF.

The rearrangement joins TRBV7-2 to TRBJ2-7, with 10 bases fitting TRBD2. V gave up 5 bases and J gave up 1 base; unmatched junction bases: 2. The CDR3 length is 14 residues. Germline assignment: CDR1 SGHTA and CDR2 FQGNSA. CDR3 bases: TGTGCCAGCAGCGGACTAGCGGATTCCTACGAGCAGTACTTC. This gives the protein CASSGLADSYEQYF.